These 10 T cell receptor beta chains were sequenced from one sample in a study of shared clonotypes between healthy human individuals. The method was immunoSEQ multiplex PCR; TCRdb's version includes in-frame clones alone and lacks a portion of them. Among a few million clones listed, roughly 92% were seen once. Sequencing was done on a sample of naive CD4+ T cells sorted from blood. Subset meaning: CD45RA+ positively selected. These receptors were obtained from a man aged 18 to 30 in good health.

The V and J genes are TRBV7-9 and TRBJ2-7; possibly TRBD1 or TRBD2 for D (6 bases each). Germline V lookup: CDR1 SEHNR, CDR2 FQNEAQ (reference sequence). The V end lost 5 bases, the J end lost 3 bases, and 17 bases lay between the germline ends. This CDR3 has 15 residues. This CDR3 is CASSLTGGRGYEQYF. The CDR3, as DNA: TGTGCCAGCAGCCTAACCGGGGGCCGGGGCTACGAGCAGTACTTC.

With respect to this clone: This sample includes further DNA sequences coding for the same CDR3. CDR3 loop: CAISESRGEQYF. In DNA, the CDR3 is TGTGCCATCAGTGAGTCTAGGGGCGAGCAGTACTTC. The chain joins TRBV10-3 to TRBJ2-7; tentative D call: TRBD1 (5 bases). CDR3 length equals 12 residues. V lost 0 bases to trimming and J lost 6 bases, with 6 bases between them. Germline CDR1 ENHRY, CDR2 SYGVKD.

To note about this clone: In the same sample, other DNA sequences code for this CDR3. The chain links TRBV19 to TRBJ1-4; D not resolved. CDR3 length equals 13 residues. V lost 6 bases and J lost 3, with 8 bases in between. Germline V CDR1 and CDR2: LNHDA, SQIVND (reference sequence). In DNA, the CDR3 is TGTGCCAGTAGCGTGGGAGCTAATGAAAAACTGTTTTTT. Translation: CASSVGANEKLFF.

The chain links TRBV7-6 to TRBJ2-1, with 7 bases aligning to TRBD1. This CDR3 comprises 18 residues. With 5 bases clipped from V and 3 bases from J, the junction kept 16 bases outside the gene matches. Germline CDR1 reads SGHVS; CDR2 reads FNYEAQ. The CDR3 is CASSPQPVTGYVYNEQFF. In nucleotides, the CDR3 is TGTGCCAGCAGCCCACAACCCGTGACAGGGTATGTCTACAATGAGCAGTTCTTC.

This clone appeared once. The chain combines TRBV4-3 with TRBJ2-7, with D maybe TRBD1 (5 bases). Trimming cost V 0 bases and J 4 bases, with 13 bases left between them. CDR3 size: 15 residues. Germline V lookup: CDR1 LGHNA, CDR2 YSLEER. In DNA form, the CDR3 reads TGCGCCAGCAGCCAAGAGTGGCAGGGAAGTTACGAGCAGTACTTC. This encodes CASSQEWQGSYEQYF.

This chain connects TRBV6-6 to TRBJ2-5; D is unclear. In germline, CDR1 is MNHNY, CDR2 SVGAGI (reference sequence). This CDR3 spans 12 amino acids. V lost 4 bases and J lost 7, with 10 bases in between. CDR3 protein: CASSSTIGTQYF. Here the CDR3 DNA reads TGTGCCAGCAGTTCCACCATAGGGACCCAGTACTTC.

The chain couples TRBV28 to TRBJ1-2, with D unresolved. CDR1 and CDR2 (germline): MDHEN, SYDVKM. CDR3 length: 13 residues. The CDR3 DNA reads as TGTGGCGCAAAACCGGCAGCCCCCTATGGCTACACCTTC. This sequence encodes CGAKPAAPYGYTF.

This clone was seen just once. V is TRBV30 and J is TRBJ2-6; 9 bases line up with TRBD1. Germline-derived CDR1 and CDR2 are GTSNPN and SVGIG (reference sequence). V was clipped by 5 bases and J by 0 bases; unmatched bases: 8. The CDR3 contains 17 residues. The CDR3 loop reads CAWSPRTGDSGANVLTF. For the CDR3, the DNA is TGTGCCTGGTCCCCCAGGACAGGGGACTCTGGGGCCAACGTCCTGACTTTC. The full variable domain, rest sourced from reference TRBV30 and TRBJ2-6, is SQTIHQWPATLVQPVGSPLSLECTVEGTSNPNLYWYRQAAGRGLQLLFYSVGIGQISSEVPQNLSASRPQDRQFILSSKKLLLSDSGFYLCAWSPRTGDSGANVLTFGAGSRLTVL.

This chain links TRBV5-5 with TRBJ1-5, with D uncertain. Trimming took off 0 bases at V and 2 bases at J, with 6 bases between the two ends. The CDR3 extends over 14 amino acids. The germline V gene encodes CDR1 SGHKS and CDR2 YYEKEE (reference sequence). CDR3 in amino acids: CASSLVDGNQPQHF. The CDR3 DNA reads as TGTGCCAGCAGCTTGGTCGACGGCAATCAGCCCCAGCATTTT. The full variable domain, completed using reference TRBV5-5 and TRBJ1-5, is DAGVTQSPTHLIKTRGQQVTLRCSPISGHKSVSWYQQVLGQGPQFIFQYYEKEERGRGNFPDRFSARQFPNYSSELNVNALLLGDSALYLCASSLVDGNQPQHFGDGTRLSIL.

V usage is TRBV5-4 and J usage is TRBJ2-7; 7 positions match TRBD2. Germline assignment: CDR1 SGHNT and CDR2 YYREEE (reference sequence). The trim removed 2 bases at V and 7 bases at J, leaving 6 bases unmatched. The CDR3 has 13 amino acids. The chain's CDR3 is CASSFPSGTEQYF. CDR3 nucleotides: TGTGCCAGCAGCTTTCCTAGCGGTACGGAGCAGTACTTC.